The 9 T cell receptor beta chains presented below share a single source sample, sequenced in a study of regulatory T cells. The primer mix had 52 TRBV and 13 TRBJ primers. Method: immunoSEQ multiplex PCR; TCRdb's copy keeps in-frame clones and lacks some. This sample carries a few thousand clones, about 70% of them seen once, and the ten largest clones take 25% to 35%. The specimen sequenced was CD8+ T cells sorted from blood. The source is a person in their thirties with CD3G deficiency.

As for this clone: At one end, the junction sequence differs from germline, possibly due to a read error. The genes are TRBV7-8 and TRBJ1-1, with 7 bases aligning to TRBD1. The CDR3 has 13 residues. The germline CDR1 and CDR2 sequences are SGHVS and FQNEAQ. DNA of the CDR3: TGTGCCAGCAGTTTAGGGGACAGCACTGAAGCTTTCTTT. As protein: CASSLGDSTEAFF.

V is TRBV7-8 and J is TRBJ2-2; TRBD2 matches 8 bases. Germline trimming cut 4 bases from V and 7 bases from J; bases unmatched to any gene: 8. The germline V gene has CDR1 SGHVS and CDR2 FQNEAQ. The CDR3 covers 15 residues. CDR3 bases: TGTGCCAGCAGCTCGGGCCTAGCGGGCTACGGGGAGCTGTTTTTT. The encoded protein is CASSSGLAGYGELFF.

The rearrangement links TRBV6-1 to TRBJ1-1, with 11 bases aligning to TRBD1. Germline loops: CDR1 MNHNS, CDR2 SASEGT. The CDR3 length is 17 residues. Trimming removed 4 bases from V and 6 bases from J; junction bases left unmatched: 13. The DNA for the CDR3 is TGTGCCAGCAGTGCCGGGACAGGGGGTGTAACAGAGGCTGAAGCTTTCTTT. The encoded protein is CASSAGTGGVTEAEAFF.

J is TRBJ2-7 and V is TRBV28, with TRBD1 identical over 7 bases. J was trimmed by 2 bases and V by 4 bases; bases with no gene match: 5. The CDR3 runs 14 residues. Germline assignment: CDR1 MDHEN and CDR2 SYDVKM. The CDR3 is CASSSTGFAYEQYF. CDR3 nucleotide sequence: TGTGCCAGCAGTTCGACAGGGTTCGCCTACGAGCAGTACTTC.

This chain links TRBV27 with TRBJ1-2; possible D gene TRBD1, 6 bases. This CDR3 comprises 14 residues. The germline gives CDR1 MNHEY, CDR2 SMNVEV (reference sequence). V gave up 2 bases and J gave up 4 bases, with 11 bases separating them. This CDR3 is CASSLMGAGYGYTF. The CDR3 nucleotides are TGTGCCAGCAGTTTAATGGGGGCTGGCTATGGCTACACCTTC.

The rearrangement links TRBV4-3 to TRBJ1-4; unclear D gene. Trimming left V 4 bases short and J 7 bases short, with 13 bases between. Looked up from germline, CDR1 is LGHNA and CDR2 is YSLEER. CDR3 length equals 14 residues. The CDR3 DNA follows: TGCGCCAGCAGCCCCGGGTACTCGGGTGAAAAACTGTTTTTT. Translation gives CASSPGYSGEKLFF.

The genes are TRBV7-2 and TRBJ2-7; D is unclear. CDR1 SGHTA and CDR2 FQGNSA come from the germline V gene. Trimming removed 1 base from V and 0 bases from J, with 4 bases in between. The CDR3 loop spans 13 amino acids. Here the CDR3 DNA reads TGTGCCAGCAGCTTAGGGGACTCCTACGAGCAGTACTTC. This sequence encodes CASSLGDSYEQYF.

The chain joins TRBV19 to TRBJ2-3; TRBD2 agrees at 11 bases. The CDR3 totals 17 residues. V lost 3 bases and J lost 0; bases outside the gene matches: 5. CDR1 and CDR2 from the germline V gene are LNHDA and SQIVND (reference sequence). CDR3 sequence reads: CASSIGGTSGSTDTQYF. The CDR3 DNA follows: TGTGCCAGTAGTATCGGAGGGACTAGCGGTAGCACAGATACGCAGTATTTT.

The chain couples TRBV19 to TRBJ1-1, with D perhaps matching TRBD1 (6 bases). Germline V lookup: CDR1 LNHDA, CDR2 SQIVND (reference sequence). V gave up 1 base and J gave up 5 bases, with 14 bases separating them. The CDR3 is 15 amino acids. The CDR3 reads CASSIGAAGATEAFF. The CDR3 nucleotides read TGTGCCAGTAGTATAGGGGCTGCAGGGGCGACTGAAGCTTTCTTT.